The rows below give T cell receptor beta chains drawn from one sample of a study of T cells in Graves' hyperthyroidism and ophthalmopathy. MiXCR, applied by TCRdb to the multiplex PCR reads, yields one record per CDR3 protein. Of 190,000 or so distinct CDR3 sequences listed, around 18% are singletons. Sequenced sample: blood. The origin of the receptors is a man between 35 and 55 years old with Graves' hyperthyroidism. CDR3s include the opening cysteine and the closing phenylalanine or tryptophan. D genes are given only for firm matches. Rows give clone size only sometimes, using once, few, many, or a class for an expanded clone.

D: -; V: TRBV28; J: TRBJ1-1; size: many; CDR3: CASSLPTGNTEAFF; DNA: TGTGCCAGCAGTTTACCTACAGGGAACACTGAAGCTTTCTTT
D: TRBD2; V: TRBV20-1; J: TRBJ2-3; size: -; CDR3: CSASGAGGQDTQYF; DNA: TGCAGTGCTAGTGGAGCGGGGGGGCAAGATACGCAGTATTTT
D: TRBD1; V: TRBV27; J: TRBJ2-7; size: many; CDR3: CASSLRDRGWTYEQYF; DNA: TGTGCCAGCAGTTTGCGGGACAGGGGGTGGACCTACGAGCAGTACTTC
D: TRBD1; V: TRBV20-1; J: TRBJ1-6; size: many; CDR3: CSAHRGPPLHF; DNA: TGCAGTGCCCACAGGGGGCCACCCCTCCACTTT
D: TRBD1; V: TRBV2; J: TRBJ1-2; size: many; CDR3: CASREGDRGLVGYTF; DNA: TGTGCCAGCAGGGAAGGAGACAGGGGATTAGTGGGCTACACCTTC
D: -; V: TRBV28; J: TRBJ2-2; size: many; CDR3: CASTTFSAGELFF; DNA: TGTGCCAGCACCACCTTCTCCGCCGGGGAGCTGTTTTTT
D: TRBD1; V: TRBV7-9; J: TRBJ2-1; size: many; CDR3: CASSIGTGVTREQFF; DNA: TGTGCCAGCAGCATAGGGACAGGGGTGACCCGGGAGCAGTTCTTC
D: TRBD1; V: TRBV6-2/TRBV6-3; J: TRBJ2-7; size: -; CDR3: CASSYAPGGRGRGEQYF; DNA: TGTGCCAGCAGTTACGCCCCGGGCGGCAGGGGGCGAGGCGAGCAGTACTTC
D: -; V: TRBV4-3; J: TRBJ1-5; size: -; CDR3: CASSQGPGGNQPQHF; DNA: TGCGCCAGCAGCCAAGGCCCGGGAGGGAATCAGCCCCAGCATTTT
D: TRBD2; V: TRBV10-3; J: TRBJ2-3; size: many; CDR3: CAISESGGGTDTQYF; DNA: TGTGCCATCAGTGAAAGCGGGGGCGGCACAGATACGCAGTATTTT
D: -; V: TRBV13; J: TRBJ2-7; size: many; CDR3: CASSSQGGEQYF; DNA: TGTGCCAGCAGCTCCCAGGGAGGCGAGCAGTACTTC
D: -; V: TRBV2; J: TRBJ2-7; size: many; CDR3: CASSEQAPSREQYF; DNA: TGTGCCAGCAGTGAACAGGCCCCCAGTCGCGAGCAGTACTTC
D: -; V: TRBV18; J: TRBJ2-7; size: many; CDR3: CASSDDSLGTYEQYF; DNA: TGTGCCAGCTCGGATGACAGTCTAGGTACCTACGAGCAGTACTTC
D: TRBD1; V: TRBV7-6; J: TRBJ2-6; size: -; CDR3: CASSITGAGANVLTF; DNA: TGTGCCAGCAGCATCACAGGGGCTGGGGCCAACGTCCTGACTTTC
D: -; V: TRBV10-3; J: TRBJ2-5; size: many; CDR3: CAIRDSLETQYF; DNA: TGTGCCATCAGGGACAGCTTAGAGACCCAGTACTTC
D: TRBD1; V: TRBV27; J: TRBJ1-1; size: -; CDR3: CASSPDPGTGGDTEAFF; DNA: TGTGCCAGCAGTCCAGATCCTGGGACAGGGGGTGACACTGAAGCTTTCTTT
D: -; V: TRBV20-1; J: TRBJ1-5; size: many; CDR3: CSARRTGTAQHF; DNA: TGCAGTGCAAGACGTACAGGTACAGCCCAGCATTTT
D: TRBD1; V: TRBV30; J: TRBJ1-5; size: many; CDR3: CAWRSPGQKNQPQHF; DNA: TGTGCCTGGAGGTCTCCGGGACAGAAGAATCAGCCCCAGCATTTT
D: TRBD1; V: TRBV7-3; J: TRBJ2-2; size: few; CDR3: CASSLTGTGTGELFF; DNA: TGTGCCAGCAGCTTAACGGGGACAGGGACCGGGGAGCTGTTTTTT